The clone carrying this TCR beta chain has at least ten counts. What it binds is unknown. The CDR3 runs to 20 residues. CDR1 ENHRY and CDR2 SYGVKD come from the germline V gene. Germline trimming cut 4 bases from V and 2 bases from J; bases unmatched to any gene: 15. TCRdb passed the 5' RACE reads through MiXCR, listing each CDR3 protein once. Of 450,000 to 550,000 distinct CDR3 sequences in the sample, over 4% are singletons; the top ten hold under 4.5%. This entry belongs to a study of CD8 T cells in ankylosing spondylitis. General study findings and limits: Blood of patients with ankylosing spondylitis appeared to be characterized by a TCR beta motif of several highly homologous variants.

The chain has TRBV10-3 and TRBJ2-1, with 12 bases fitting TRBD2. The sequenced sample was blood, either unsorted or a sorted T cell fraction (not recorded which). The TCR originated in a male donor with ankylosing spondylitis. CDR3 in DNA: TGTGCCATCAGTGCTCCGGGGCTAGCGGGAGGGTCCTCTCCCTACAATGAGCAGTTCTTC. Its translation is CAISAPGLAGGSSPYNEQFF.